The 14 T cell receptor beta chains below all came from one sample that was sequenced in a study of blood T cell repertoires in COVID-19. Method: immunoSEQ multiplex PCR; TCRdb's copy keeps in-frame clones and lacks some. The sample shows approximately 180,000 clones, more than 80% of them seen only once. Sequenced sample: peripheral blood. The receptors shown here come from a man aged 45-65 years with acute or convalescent COVID-19.

V usage is TRBV10-3 and J usage is TRBJ2-7, with 9 bases aligning to TRBD1. The CDR3 loop spans 14 amino acids. Trimming at V came to 4 bases and at J to 6 bases, leaving 7 bases not matched to a gene. The germline V gene encodes CDR1 ENHRY and CDR2 SYGVKD. This chain's CDR3 is CAISGTGEKGEQYV. The CDR3 DNA sequence: TGTGCCATCAGTGGGACAGGGGAGAAGGGCGAGCAGTACGTC.

This clone has a handful of counts. The CDR3 region is CASSPQVLAAYNEQFF. The CDR3 coding sequence is TGTGCCAGCTCACCACAGGTACTAGCAGCCTACAATGAGCAGTTCTTC. This chain links TRBV18 with TRBJ2-1, with D possibly matching TRBD2 (6 bases). CDR1 is KGHSH and CDR2 is LQKENI in the germline V gene. The CDR3 is made up of 16 amino acids. The V end was cut by 1 base, the J end by 2 bases, with 12 bases between.

The V call is TRBV30, the J call TRBJ1-1; D remains unclear. Germline values: CDR1 GTSNPN, CDR2 SVGIG (reference sequence). The length of the CDR3 is 11 residues. Deletions cut 0 bases from V and 6 bases from J, with 5 bases between. CDR3 residues: CAWSVLAEAFF. DNA for the CDR3: TGTGCCTGGAGTGTACTGGCTGAAGCTTTCTTT.

V is TRBV5-5 and J is TRBJ1-1; no clear D. The germline V gene encodes CDR1 SGHKS and CDR2 YYEKEE (reference sequence). This CDR3 comprises 20 residues. V was shortened by 4 bases and J by 1 base, with 29 bases between the two germline ends. CDR3 sequence: CASSRGIGSGSIVRNTEAFF. CDR3 DNA sequence: TGTGCCAGCAGCCGTGGGATCGGGTCGGGGAGTATTGTGAGGAACACTGAAGCTTTCTTT.

The chain joins TRBV29-1 to TRBJ1-2, with 9 nucleotides matching TRBD1. Per the germline V gene, CDR1 is SQVTM and CDR2 is ANQGSEA. J was trimmed by 6 bases and V by 4 bases; bases with no gene match: 9. The CDR3 length is 14 residues. CDR3 residues: CSVGDVRQGDGYTF. The DNA for the CDR3 is TGCAGCGTTGGGGATGTTAGACAGGGGGATGGCTACACCTTC. Supplemented by reference TRBV29-1 and TRBJ1-2, the full variable domain reads SAVISQKPSRDICQRGTSLTIQCQVDSQVTMMFWYRQQPGQSLTLIATANQGSEATYESGFVIDKFPISRPNLTFSTLTVSNMSPEDSSIYLCSVGDVRQGDGYTFGSGTRLTVV.

The rearrangement links TRBV27 to TRBJ1-2; weak D call: TRBD1 (5 bases). The CDR3 length is 13 residues. The V gene's germline CDR1 is MNHEY and CDR2 SMNVEV (reference sequence). V lost 0 bases and J 7 bases, leaving 9 bases between the germline ends. CDR3 sequence reads: CASSLSSQGGYTF. The CDR3 DNA follows: TGTGCCAGCAGTTTATCGAGCCAGGGTGGCTACACCTTC.

The V call is TRBV29-1, the J call TRBJ2-3, with D possibly being TRBD2 (6 bases). V was clipped by 5 bases and J by 4 bases, with 16 bases between them. The germline gives CDR1 SQVTM, CDR2 ANQGSEA. There are 14 residues in the CDR3. CDR3 residues: CSVKLNWGADTQYF. For the CDR3, the DNA is TGCAGCGTTAAACTTAATTGGGGGGCAGATACGCAGTATTTT.

The chain couples TRBV12-1 to TRBJ2-7; the table's D call, TRBD2, has no DNA check behind it. TRBV12-1 is flagged as a pseudogene. CDR3 length: 17 amino acids. CDR3 sequence (DNA): TGTGCCAGCAGCTTTAGGGCAGCGGGAGGACTTAACTACGAGCAGTACTTC. This codes for CASSFRAAGGLNYEQYF.

This clone was seen a few times. The chain has TRBV7-8 and TRBJ2-7, with 9 bases identical to TRBD2. Germline lookup yields CDR1 SGHVS and CDR2 FQNEAQ. This CDR3 comprises 15 residues. The trim removed 1 base at V and 8 bases at J, leaving 9 bases unmatched. The CDR3 bases are TGTGCCAGCAGCTTAGGGGGGACTAGCCCCCCCCAGCAGTACGTC. This encodes CASSLGGTSPPQQYV.

The J gene is TRBJ1-1, the V gene TRBV3-1 (or the pseudogene TRBV3-2); 7 bases line up with TRBD1. From germline, CDR1 is LGHDT and CDR2 YNNKEL (reference sequence). With 2 bases clipped from V and 0 bases from J, the junction kept 0 bases outside the gene matches. The CDR3 totals 14 residues. CDR3 sequence (DNA): TGTGCCAGCAGCCAACAGGGGGTGAACACTGAAGCTTTCTTT. Its protein is CASSQQGVNTEAFF.

This clone was seen once. The rearrangement uses TRBV21-1 and TRBJ2-5; TRBD1, the table's D call, lacks a check against the DNA. TRBV21-1 is designated a pseudogene. The CDR3 extends over 16 amino acids. In nucleotides, the CDR3 is TGTGCCAGCAGCAAATTCCGGGACAGCCATATCGAGACCCAGTACTTC. This gives the protein CASSKFRDSHIETQYF.

Concerning this clone: Other DNA sequences of this sample code for an identical CDR3. The J gene is TRBJ2-5, the V gene TRBV14; TRBD2 aligns across 7 bases. Germline trimming cut 4 bases from V and 9 bases from J; bases unmatched to any gene: 5. In germline, CDR1 is SGHDN, CDR2 FVKESK. CDR3 length: 12 residues. The CDR3 DNA follows: TGTGCCAGCAGCCCGGGAGGAAGAGCCCAGTACTTC. Translating gives CASSPGGRAQYF.

This chain links TRBV6-4 with TRBJ2-7, with 8 bases lining up with TRBD2. Germline V gene lookup returns CDR1 MRHNA and CDR2 SNTAGT. The CDR3 covers 17 residues. V shed 5 bases, J shed 3 bases, and the junction held 15 bases outside the gene matches. The CDR3 loop is CASSSPGGPFYSYEQYV. Here the CDR3 DNA reads TGTGCCAGCAGTTCCCCGGGGGGGCCGTTTTATAGCTACGAGCAGTACGTC.

The chain joins TRBV19 to TRBJ2-1, with a tentative D call TRBD2 (6 bases). The ends were cut back, 7 bases at V and 4 bases at J, with 14 bases in the middle. This CDR3 comprises 14 residues. In germline, CDR1 is LNHDA, CDR2 SQIVND (reference sequence). CDR3 bases: TGTGCCAGTAAGTTTACAGGAGGGTACAATGAGCAGTTCTTC. Translation gives CASKFTGGYNEQFF.